These 17 T cell receptor beta chains were sequenced from one sample in a study of blood T cell repertoires in COVID-19. Measured with immunoSEQ multiplex PCR; TCRdb has only the in-frame clones, and not every one. This table holds 250,000 to 350,000 clones, roughly 85% found once. The sample consisted of PBMCs or T cells enriched from blood (not recorded which). These receptor sequences come from a woman aged 40 to 55 who had recovered from COVID-19.

The chain has TRBV9 and TRBJ2-6; D possibly corresponds to TRBD1 (6 bases). The CDR3 contains 18 residues. The V end was cut by 0 bases, the J end by 4 bases, with 17 bases between. CDR1 is SGDLS, CDR2 YYNGEE, per germline. The chain's CDR3 is CASSVEQGPPRGANVLTF. In DNA, the CDR3 is TGTGCCAGCAGCGTAGAACAGGGACCGCCGCGAGGGGCCAACGTCCTGACTTTC.

The chain recombines TRBV5-4 with TRBJ2-7, with 8 bases aligning to TRBD1. J was trimmed by 2 bases and V by 3 bases; bases with no gene match: 4. Germline V gene lookup returns CDR1 SGHNT and CDR2 YYREEE (reference sequence). The CDR3 runs 14 residues. CDR3 coding DNA: TGTGCCAGCAGCTCGGGACAGGCGGCCTACGAGCAGTACTTC. It encodes CASSSGQAAYEQYF.

The CDR3: CASSPPGFSSHEQYF. In DNA form, the CDR3 reads TGTGCCAGCAGTCCCCCAGGGTTCTCGTCTCACGAGCAGTACTTC. The chain recombines TRBV28 with TRBJ2-7, with D perhaps TRBD1 (5 bases). The CDR3 consists of 15 residues. In germline, CDR1 is MDHEN, CDR2 SYDVKM. Trimming cost V 5 bases and J 5 bases, with 19 bases left between them.

Regarding this clone: This specimen includes other DNA sequences encoding the same CDR3. The V gene is TRBV28, the J gene TRBJ2-3; 8 bases fit TRBD2. V gave up 4 bases and J gave up 0 bases; unmatched junction bases: 3. Germline lookup yields CDR1 MDHEN and CDR2 SYDVKM. The CDR3 consists of 15 residues. The CDR3: CASSSSGPSTDTQYF. The CDR3 DNA reads TGTGCCAGCAGTTCTAGCGGGCCGAGCACAGATACGCAGTATTTT.

In this sample, this clone turned up a few times. This chain connects TRBV7-2 to TRBJ2-7; TRBD2 matches 8 bases. Germline CDR1 reads SGHTA; CDR2 reads FQGNSA. Unmatched junction bases numbered 5, after V lost 0 bases and J lost 10 bases. The CDR3 totals 13 residues. The CDR3 is CASSLAASGYQYF. CDR3 DNA sequence: TGTGCCAGCAGCTTAGCGGCTAGCGGGTACCAGTACTTC.

This clone was counted a few times. V is TRBV5-1 and J is TRBJ2-2; 8 nucleotides line up with TRBD2. Per the germline V gene, CDR1 is SGHRS and CDR2 is YFSETQ. CDR3 length equals 14 residues. The trim removed 7 bases at V and 7 bases at J, leaving 9 bases unmatched. CDR3 DNA sequence: TGCGCCAGCGCTTCGGGACTAGATGGCGGGGAGCTGTTTTTT. Translated, it gives CASASGLDGGELFF.

The chain has TRBV30 and TRBJ2-7; 7 bases match TRBD2. J was trimmed by 2 bases and V by 0 bases; bases with no gene match: 4. This CDR3 is 14 amino acids long. Germline CDR1 reads GTSNPN; CDR2 reads SVGIG (reference sequence). The CDR3 spells CAWSVRRGAYEQYF. The CDR3 DNA follows: TGTGCCTGGAGTGTACGACGGGGGGCCTACGAGCAGTACTTC. Complete variable domain (other parts from reference TRBV30 and TRBJ2-7): SQTIHQWPATLVQPVGSPLSLECTVEGTSNPNLYWYRQAAGRGLQLLFYSVGIGQISSEVPQNLSASRPQDRQFILSSKKLLLSDSGFYLCAWSVRRGAYEQYFGPGTRLTVT.

The sample holds one count of this clone. The genes are TRBV2 and TRBJ2-1; no clear D gene. Germline values: CDR1 SNHLY, CDR2 FYNNEI. V was cut by 6 bases and J by 8 bases, with 20 bases left in between. The CDR3 totals 15 residues. CDR3 DNA: TGTGCCAGCAGACAAGAACTTCCACCGACTTATGAGCAGTTCTTC. Encoded protein: CASRQELPPTYEQFF.

The CDR3 loop is CASSQNSGTEQYF. The CDR3 DNA sequence: TGTGCCAGCAGTCAGAATAGCGGGACCGAGCAGTACTTC. The chain joins TRBV7-2 to TRBJ2-7; 8 bases fit TRBD2. This CDR3 comprises 13 residues. The V gene's germline CDR1 is SGHTA and CDR2 FQGNSA. With 6 bases clipped from V and 6 bases from J, the junction kept 7 bases outside the gene matches.

The V and J genes are TRBV7-2 and TRBJ1-1, with a weak D call TRBD1 (5 bases). The V and J ends lost 1 base and 6 bases respectively, with 9 bases between them. CDR1 and CDR2 (germline): SGHTA, FQGNSA. The CDR3 is 13 amino acids. CDR3 DNA sequence: TGTGCCAGCAGCTTAGGGGGGGGAGCTGAAGCTTTCTTT. It is translated as CASSLGGGAEAFF.

On this clone: The germline gene is not matched at one end of the junction; a read error may be the cause. The rearrangement joins TRBV28 to TRBJ2-7; D is uncertain. Germline V gene data show CDR1 as MDHEN and CDR2 as SYDVKM. This CDR3 is 12 amino acids long. CDR3: CASSSPSYAQYF. The CDR3, as DNA: TGTGCCAGCAGTTCCCCATCCTACGCGCAGTACTTC.

The chain links TRBV6-5 to TRBJ1-2; D may be TRBD1 (6 bases). V was cut by 4 bases and J by 8 bases, with 14 bases left in between. The CDR3 is 13 amino acids. Germline V CDR1 and CDR2: MNHEY, SVGAGI. The CDR3 loop reads CASSSGTSSGYTF. The CDR3 DNA is TGTGCCAGCAGTTCCGGGACATCGTCCGGCTACACCTTC.

This clone was observed a single time. The chain's CDR3 is CSVGEDLYYEQYF. The DNA of the CDR3 is TGCAGCGTTGGCGAGGATCTTTACTACGAGCAGTACTTC. The rearrangement links TRBV29-1 to TRBJ2-7; D is undetermined. Germline V gene data show CDR1 as SQVTM and CDR2 as ANQGSEA. Trimming shortened V by 4 bases and J by 3 bases, and 13 bases separated the two germline ends. CDR3 length: 13 residues.

The rearrangement links TRBV10-1 to TRBJ2-1; D is ambiguous. The CDR3 consists of 13 residues. The germline V and J ends were trimmed by 4 bases and 8 bases, with 12 bases remaining between them. CDR1 is WNHNN and CDR2 is SYGVQD in the germline V gene (reference sequence). The CDR3 DNA sequence: TGCGCCAGCAGTGGTGACTTCGCCGATGAGCAGTTCTTC. Translating gives CASSGDFADEQFF.

Only one count was recorded for this clone. The V call is TRBV10-3, the J call TRBJ2-7, with a weak D call TRBD1 (6 bases). Germline V lookup: CDR1 ENHRY, CDR2 SYGVKD. The CDR3 is 16 amino acids. V was trimmed by 9 bases and J by 3 bases, leaving 24 bases between them. The CDR3 sequence is CAIRDQGPRGNYEQYF. CDR3 coding DNA: TGTGCCATTCGAGACCAGGGACCCAGGGGAAACTACGAGCAGTACTTC.

Only one count was recorded for this clone. The chain recombines TRBV28 with TRBJ2-7, with TRBD1 matching 9 bases. This CDR3 spans 14 amino acids. CDR1 is MDHEN, CDR2 SYDVKM, per germline. The trim removed 8 bases at V and 3 bases at J, leaving 8 bases unmatched. The CDR3 sequence is CASGEATGGYEQYF. In DNA, the CDR3 is TGTGCCAGCGGGGAGGCGACAGGGGGCTACGAGCAGTACTTC.

The CDR3 spells CASSQAGLAGETGELFF. CDR3 in DNA: TGTGCCAGCAGCCAAGCGGGACTAGCGGGAGAGACTGGGGAGCTGTTTTTT. The chain joins TRBV4-2 to TRBJ2-2, with 14 bases identical to TRBD2. Germline V gene data show CDR1 as LGHNA and CDR2 as YNFKEQ. CDR3 length: 17 residues. J was trimmed by 8 bases and V by 1 base; bases with no gene match: 6.